This entry describes one T cell receptor beta chain. Its target antigen remains unknown. Mismatch with germline at one junction end may stem from a read error. This record comes from a study (dated by TCRdb to the mid-2010s). Looking at the study overall: Whether tumor-infiltrating Tregs in breast cancer are recruited from blood Tregs or converted in situ from other CD4+ T cell subsets was tested.

CDR1 and CDR2 are drawn from the germline V gene (reference sequence): MNHEY, SMNVEV. Measured from the cysteine to the phenylalanine, the CDR3 is 15 residues long. Here the CDR3 DNA is all that survives: 45 bases in frame from base 1. Beyond this particular receptor, the publication reports: The TCR alpha and beta sequences of tumor-infiltrating Tregs showed the greatest overlap with tumor naive CD4+ T cells, followed by blood naive CD4+ T cells. Tumor memory CD4+ T cell TCR gene usage clustered with blood and lymph node memory CD4+ cells and lymph node naive CD4+ cells. Rather than covering whole repertoires, validation in the larger cohort was restricted to a single TCR beta V-J rearrangement.

Tregs were isolated as CD4+CD25+CD127-/low cells. Tregs, naive and memory CD4+ T cells from tumor, blood and ipsilateral draining lymph nodes of about five breast cancer patients underwent full-length TCR alpha and beta sequencing. Tumor tissue and lymph nodes from ipsilateral axillary dissection were perfused with PBS, minced and digested with collagenase I and hyaluronidase. Ficoll density gradient centrifugation was used to isolate mononuclear cells from either lymph nodes or 50 to 65 ml of peripheral blood. A purity exceeding 90% was confirmed by FACS for the sorted cell populations. Full-length TCR variable regions were amplified by 5' RACE PCR using constant-region reverse primers, and then by semi-nested PCR using Nested Universal Primer A. Using the ReliaPrep RNA Cell Miniprep System, total RNA was extracted, and the SMARTer RACE 5'/3' Kit was then used to reverse transcribe the RNA into 5'RACE-ready cDNA. Multiplex adaptors were used to barcode full-length TCR alpha and beta libraries, and the barcoded libraries were sequenced on an Illumina MiSeq. In the source study's methods: For each of nine subset-tissue groups, sequencing data from the five patients were pooled, and the groups were then compared using unsupervised clustering of TCR gene usage. Repertoire similarity was calculated with the Morisita-Horn index, weighting shared sequences by their contribution to each repertoire. TCRdb took the public reads, trimmed them with fastp at Q25, ran MiXCR for clone calling and kept in-frame beta chains. Rows matching on CDR3 protein sequence are summarized as one entry with the most common DNA and genes. Here the V and J calls rest on TCRdb's processing, not on the authors' analysis. The sample data list about 43,000 distinct CDR3 sequences, and 22% of these were observed just once. Over 3.5% of the sample rests with the top ten.

Here the chain combines TRBV27 and TRBJ2-2; a tentative D match to TRBD1 spans 6 bases. The sequence came from a female donor with breast cancer. Sequencing used Tregs sorted from a lymph node. The nucleotides are TGCGCCAGCAGTTTATGGACAGCGAACACCGGGGAGCTGTTTTTT. The resulting protein is CASSLWTANTGELFF.